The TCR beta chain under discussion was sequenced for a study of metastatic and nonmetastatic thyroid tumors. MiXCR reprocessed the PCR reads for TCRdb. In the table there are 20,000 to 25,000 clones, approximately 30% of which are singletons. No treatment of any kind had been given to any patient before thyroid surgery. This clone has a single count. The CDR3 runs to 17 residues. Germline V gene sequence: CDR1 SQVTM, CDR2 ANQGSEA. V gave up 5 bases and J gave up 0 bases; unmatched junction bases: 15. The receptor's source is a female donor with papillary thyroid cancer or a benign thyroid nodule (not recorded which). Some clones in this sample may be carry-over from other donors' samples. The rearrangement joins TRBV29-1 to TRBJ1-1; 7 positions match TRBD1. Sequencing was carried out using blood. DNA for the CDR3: TGCAGCGTTTCTAAACTACGGACAGGTAAAATGAACACTGAAGCTTTCTTT. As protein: CSVSKLRTGKMNTEAFF.